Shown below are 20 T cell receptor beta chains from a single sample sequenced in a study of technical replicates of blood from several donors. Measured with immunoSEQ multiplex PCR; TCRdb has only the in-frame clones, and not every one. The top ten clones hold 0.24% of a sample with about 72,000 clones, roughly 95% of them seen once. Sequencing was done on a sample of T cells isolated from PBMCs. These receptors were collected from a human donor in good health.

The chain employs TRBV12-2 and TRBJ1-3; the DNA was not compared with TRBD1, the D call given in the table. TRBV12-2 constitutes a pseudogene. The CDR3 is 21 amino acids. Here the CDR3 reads CASRLFGQGVGILGSANTIYF. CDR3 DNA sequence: TGTGCAAGTCGCTTATTTGGACAGGGGGTAGGGATCCTCGGGTCGGCGAACACCATATATTTT.

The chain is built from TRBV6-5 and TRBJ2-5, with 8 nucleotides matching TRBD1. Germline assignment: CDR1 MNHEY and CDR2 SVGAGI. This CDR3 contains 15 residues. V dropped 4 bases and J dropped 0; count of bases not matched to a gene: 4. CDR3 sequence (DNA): TGTGCCAGCAGTTGGACAGGGCGGTACCAAGAGACCCAGTACTTC. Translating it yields CASSWTGRYQETQYF.

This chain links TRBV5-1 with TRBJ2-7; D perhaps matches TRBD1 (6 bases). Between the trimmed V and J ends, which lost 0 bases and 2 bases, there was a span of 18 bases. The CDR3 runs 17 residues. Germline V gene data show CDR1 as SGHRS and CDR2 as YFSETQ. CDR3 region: CASSLEIHTGTTYEQYF. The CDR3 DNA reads TGCGCCAGCAGCTTGGAAATACATACCGGGACAACCTACGAGCAGTACTTC.

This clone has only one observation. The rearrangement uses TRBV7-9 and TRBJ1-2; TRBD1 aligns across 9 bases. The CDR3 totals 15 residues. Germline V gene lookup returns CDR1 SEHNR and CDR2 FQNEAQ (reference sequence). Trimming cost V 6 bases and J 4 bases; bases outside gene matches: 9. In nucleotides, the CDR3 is TGTGCCAGCAGTGCCGGGACAGGGACTCCCTATGGCTACACCTTC. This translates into CASSAGTGTPYGYTF.

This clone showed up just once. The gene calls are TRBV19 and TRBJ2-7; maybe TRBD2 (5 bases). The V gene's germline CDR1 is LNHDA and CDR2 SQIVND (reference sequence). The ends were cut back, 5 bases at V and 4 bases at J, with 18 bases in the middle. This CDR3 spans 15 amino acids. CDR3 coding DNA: TGTGCCAGTAGTGGGCACAGACGCGGGTTGTACGAGCAGTACTTC. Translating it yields CASSGHRRGLYEQYF.

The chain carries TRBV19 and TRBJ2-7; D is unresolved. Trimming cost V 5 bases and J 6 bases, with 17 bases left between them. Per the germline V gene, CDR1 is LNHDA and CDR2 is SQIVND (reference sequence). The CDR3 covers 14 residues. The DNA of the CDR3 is TGTGCCAGTAGTGCCCCCGTGGCAAGGAGCGAGCAGTACTTC. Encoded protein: CASSAPVARSEQYF.

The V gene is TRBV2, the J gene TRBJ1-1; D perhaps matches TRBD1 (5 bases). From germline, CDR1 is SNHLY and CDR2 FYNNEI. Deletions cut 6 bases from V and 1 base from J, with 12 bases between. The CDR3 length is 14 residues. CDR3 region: CASRAGQRNTEAFF. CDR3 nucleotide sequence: TGTGCCAGCAGGGCGGGGCAAAGGAACACTGAAGCTTTCTTT.

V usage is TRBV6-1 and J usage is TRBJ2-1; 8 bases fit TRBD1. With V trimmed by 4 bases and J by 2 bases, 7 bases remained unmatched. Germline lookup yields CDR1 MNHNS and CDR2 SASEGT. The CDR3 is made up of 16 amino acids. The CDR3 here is CASSGQGLLAYNEQFF. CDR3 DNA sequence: TGTGCCAGCAGTGGACAGGGGCTACTAGCCTACAATGAGCAGTTCTTC.

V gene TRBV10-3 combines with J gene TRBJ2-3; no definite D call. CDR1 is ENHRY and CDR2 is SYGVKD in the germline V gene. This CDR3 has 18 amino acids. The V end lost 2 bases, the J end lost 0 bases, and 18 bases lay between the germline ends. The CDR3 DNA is TGTGCCATCAGTGAGCCTGGAGACCCCGTCTATAGCACAGATACGCAGTATTTT. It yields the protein CAISEPGDPVYSTDTQYF.

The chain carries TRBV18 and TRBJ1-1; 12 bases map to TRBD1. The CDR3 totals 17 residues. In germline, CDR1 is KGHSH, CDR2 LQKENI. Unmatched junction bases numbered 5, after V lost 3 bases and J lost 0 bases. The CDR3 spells CASSPGTGGRVNTEAFF. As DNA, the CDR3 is TGTGCCAGCTCACCCGGGACAGGGGGCCGGGTGAACACTGAAGCTTTCTTT.

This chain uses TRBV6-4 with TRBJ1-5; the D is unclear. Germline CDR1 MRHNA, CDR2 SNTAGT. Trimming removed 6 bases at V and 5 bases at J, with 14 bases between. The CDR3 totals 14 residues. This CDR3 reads CASSTEPLHQPQHF. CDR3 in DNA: TGTGCCAGCAGCACTGAACCACTCCATCAGCCCCAGCATTTT.

CDR3 region: CASSFLYEQYF. The CDR3 region has the DNA TGTGCCAGCAGCTTTCTCTACGAGCAGTACTTC. The chain carries TRBV7-2 and TRBJ2-7; no clear D. Per germline, CDR1 SGHTA and CDR2 FQGNSA. This CDR3 spans 11 amino acids. Deletions cut 3 bases from V and 3 bases from J, with 3 bases between.

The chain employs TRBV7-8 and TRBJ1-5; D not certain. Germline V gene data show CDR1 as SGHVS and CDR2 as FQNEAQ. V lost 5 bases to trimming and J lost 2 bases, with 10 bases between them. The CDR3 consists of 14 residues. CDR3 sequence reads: CASSPEVGNQPQHF. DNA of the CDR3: TGTGCCAGCAGCCCTGAGGTGGGCAATCAGCCCCAGCATTTT.

This CDR3 reads CASSTGQGHQETQYF. CDR3 sequence (DNA): TGTGCCAGCAGCACTGGACAGGGACACCAAGAGACCCAGTACTTC. The chain carries TRBV11-3 and TRBJ2-5, with TRBD1 matching over 8 bases. Germline V gives CDR1 SGHNT, CDR2 YENEEA. Trimming removed 5 bases from V and 0 bases from J; junction bases left unmatched: 5. This CDR3 is 15 amino acids long.

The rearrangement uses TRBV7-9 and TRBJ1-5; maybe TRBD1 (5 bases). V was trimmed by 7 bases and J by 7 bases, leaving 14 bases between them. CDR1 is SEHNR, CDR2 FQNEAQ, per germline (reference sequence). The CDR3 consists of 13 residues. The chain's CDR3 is CASTLGPEQPQHF. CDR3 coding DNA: TGTGCCAGCACCTTGGGGCCCGAACAGCCCCAGCATTTT.

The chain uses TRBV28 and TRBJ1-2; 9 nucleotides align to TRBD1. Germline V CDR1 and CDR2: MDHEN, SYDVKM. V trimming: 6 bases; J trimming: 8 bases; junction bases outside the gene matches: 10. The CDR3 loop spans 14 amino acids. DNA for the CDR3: TGTGCCAGCAGCGGTACCGGGACAGGGTTAGGCTACACCTTC. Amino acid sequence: CASSGTGTGLGYTF.

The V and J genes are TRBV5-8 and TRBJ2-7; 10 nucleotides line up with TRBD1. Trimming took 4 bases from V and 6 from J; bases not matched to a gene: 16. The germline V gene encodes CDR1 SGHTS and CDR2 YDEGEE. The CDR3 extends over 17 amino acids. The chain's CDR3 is CASSPAAGDRGSGEQYF. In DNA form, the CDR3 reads TGTGCCAGCAGCCCCGCGGCGGGGGACAGGGGATCCGGCGAGCAGTACTTC. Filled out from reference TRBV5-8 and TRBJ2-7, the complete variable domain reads EAGVTQSPTHLIKTRGQQATLRCSPISGHTSVYWYQQALGLGLQFLLWYDEGEERNRGNFPPRFSGRQFPNYSSELNVNALELEDSALYLCASSPAAGDRGSGEQYFGPGTRLTVT.

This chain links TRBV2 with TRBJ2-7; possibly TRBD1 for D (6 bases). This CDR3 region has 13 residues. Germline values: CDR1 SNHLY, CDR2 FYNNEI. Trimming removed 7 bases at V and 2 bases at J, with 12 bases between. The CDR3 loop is CASTRDITYEQYF. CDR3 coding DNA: TGTGCCAGCACCCGGGACATAACCTACGAGCAGTACTTC.

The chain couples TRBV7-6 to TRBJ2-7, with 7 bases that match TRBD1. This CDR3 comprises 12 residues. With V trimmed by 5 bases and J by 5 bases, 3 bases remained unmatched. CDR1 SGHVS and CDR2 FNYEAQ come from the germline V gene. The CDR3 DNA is TGTGCCAGCAGCATCACAGGGGACGAGCAGTACTTC. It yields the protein CASSITGDEQYF.

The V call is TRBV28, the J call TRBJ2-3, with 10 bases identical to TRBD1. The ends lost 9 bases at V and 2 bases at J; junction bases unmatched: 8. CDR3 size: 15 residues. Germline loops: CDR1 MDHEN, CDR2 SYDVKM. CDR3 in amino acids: CARSTGQGSTDTQYF. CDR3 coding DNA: TGTGCCAGATCGACGGGACAGGGGTCCACAGATACGCAGTATTTT.